One and the same sample provided the 26 T cell receptor delta chains below, sequenced in a study of γδ T cells in repeated Plasmodium falciparum infection. TCRdb re-called clones from the multiplex PCR reads via CATT. The sample lists approximately 93,000 delta-chain clones, roughly 0.98% seen once, with over 8.5% in the top ten. Gammadelta T cells were flow-sorted from PBMC into Vgamma9/Vdelta2+ and Vdelta2-negative populations for bulk analysis. The sequenced material came from gamma-delta T cells from blood. The receptor source for this set is a pool of human donors (malaria-infected and uninfected, not separated).

A note on this clone: The protein held in TCRdb is that of a much larger clone and does not match this DNA's translation at residue 14, likely because of a read error; the protein shown is translated from the DNA. The chain couples TRAV29/DV5 to TRDJ1; D is undetermined. CDR1 NSMFDY and CDR2 ISSIKDK come from the germline V gene. This CDR3 comprises 16 residues. CDR3: CAASQIAHMSCPKPIF. The CDR3 DNA is TGTGCAGCAAGCCAAATTGCGCACATGAGCTGCCCTAAACCCATCTTT.

As concerns this clone: TCRdb records a much larger clone's protein for this DNA, with a difference at residue 8 that likely arises from a read error; the protein given is the translation of the DNA. The V call is TRDV2, the J call TRDJ2; 8 bases match TRDD3. TCRdb supplies no J gene; here it was assigned by aligning the nucleotide sequence to germline. The CDR3 covers 16 residues. V lost 3 bases to trimming and J lost 0 bases; unmatched junction nucleotides: 5. Per the germline V gene, CDR1 is GEAIGNYY and CDR2 is EKD. The CDR3 region is CACDVLGVTLTAQLFF. DNA of the CDR3: TGTGCCTGTGACGTACTGGGGGTTACTTTGACAGCACAACTCTTCTTT.

In this sample, this clone turned up many times. The chain couples TRDV2 to TRDJ1, with 11 bases aligning to TRDD3. The CDR3 sequence is 20 residues long. The junction had 18 bases not matched to a gene; V was cut back by 3 bases and J by 1 base. CDR1 is GEAIGNYY, CDR2 EKD, per germline. The CDR3 region is CACDLIGGTGGYPSTDKLIF. The CDR3 DNA reads TGTGCCTGTGACCTCATAGGGGGTACTGGGGGATATCCCTCCACCGATAAACTCATCTTT.

In its sample, this clone was seen many times. The chain employs TRDV2 and TRDJ1; the match to TRDD3 covers 7 bases. V lost 0 bases and J lost 4; bases outside the gene matches: 7. The CDR3 runs 15 residues. Germline V gene sequence: CDR1 GEAIGNYY, CDR2 EKD. The CDR3 bases are TGTGCCTGTGACACCCTGGGGGCAACAGGCGATAAACTCATCTTT. Its protein is CACDTLGATGDKLIF.

This clone turned up a few times. This DNA translates differently at residue 8 from the TCRdb protein, which is that of a much larger clone; a read error is likely, and the protein shown is the DNA's own translation. CDR3 amino acids: CALGTSRPVGDETDKLIF. The CDR3, as DNA: TGTGCTCTTGGGACCTCGAGGCCCGTGGGGGATGAAACCGATAAACTCATCTTT. The rearrangement uses TRDV1 and TRDJ1; TRDD3 matches 8 bases. Because TCRdb records no J gene, it was assigned here through a match of the DNA to germline. The CDR3 runs 18 residues. Germline trimming cut 5 bases from V and 2 bases from J; bases unmatched to any gene: 16. Germline CDR1 and CDR2: TSWWSYY and QGS.

Note on this clone: TCRdb has a much larger clone's protein, which differs at residue 8 from the translation of this DNA, likely because of a read error; what is shown is the protein translated from the DNA. The V gene is TRDV1, the J gene TRDJ1, with 7 bases fitting TRDD3. The J gene, left out of TCRdb, was set here by checking the DNA against germline. With 2 bases clipped from V and 0 bases from J, the junction kept 24 bases outside the gene matches. The CDR3 totals 22 residues. Germline lookup yields CDR1 TSWWSYY and CDR2 QGS. DNA for the CDR3: TGTGCTCTTGGGGAAAGGGGCCCCCTACGTAGATGGGGGACCACGTACACCGATAAACTCATCTTT. It yields the protein CALGERGPLRRWGTTYTDKLIF.

Details on this clone: A far larger clone is off by one base, so a read error is likely. In the same sample, other DNA sequences code for this CDR3. CDR3 sequence reads: CACDVLGVYTDKLIF. CDR3 sequence (DNA): TGTGCCTGTGACGTATTGGGGGTTTACACCGATAAACTCATCTTT. V gene TRDV2 combines with J gene TRDJ1, with D possibly matching TRDD3 (6 bases). The J gene, left out of TCRdb, was set here by checking the DNA against germline. The CDR3 loop spans 15 amino acids. Germline CDR1 is GEAIGNYY and CDR2 is EKD. The V end was cut by 3 bases, the J end by 0 bases, with 13 bases between.

As for this clone: The protein in TCRdb stems from a much larger clone and differs at residue 3 from this DNA's translation, likely a read error; here the protein is translated from the DNA. The rearrangement links TRDV1 to TRDJ1, with 11 positions matching TRDD3. Since TCRdb gives no J gene, matching the DNA to germline was used here to assign it. CDR1 and CDR2 from the germline V gene are TSWWSYY and QGS. The CDR3 consists of 24 residues. The CDR3 region has the DNA TGTGCTCGTGGGGAACTCAGATCCTACCTCCTTCGTACTGGGGGATATATCCACACCGATAAACTCATCTTT. The encoded protein is CARGELRSYLLRTGGYIHTDKLIF.

On this clone: The TCRdb protein, from a much larger clone, departs from this DNA's translation at residue 15, likely by read error; the protein shown derives from the DNA. The rearrangement uses TRDV1 and TRDJ1; D may be TRDD2 or TRDD3 (7 bases each). The J gene comes from matching the DNA to germline here; TCRdb lacks it. CDR3 length equals 24 residues. Trimming cost V 5 bases and J 1 base, with 41 bases left between them. From germline, CDR1 is TSWWSYY and CDR2 QGS. CDR3 loop: CALGPIGGISYESDSGGFTDKLIF. The CDR3 DNA is TGTGCTCTTGGGCCAATTGGGGGCATTTCCTACGAGTCTGACAGCGGGGGATTCACCGATAAACTCATCTTT.

Worth noting for this clone: The TCRdb protein comes from a much larger clone and disagrees with this DNA's translation at residue 9, likely due to a read error; the protein given here is derived from the DNA. This chain uses TRDV1 with TRDJ1, with D perhaps TRDD3 (6 bases). TCRdb supplies no J gene; here it was assigned by aligning the nucleotide sequence to germline. Per germline, CDR1 TSWWSYY and CDR2 QGS. CDR3 size: 15 residues. The germline V and J ends were trimmed by 9 bases and 7 bases, with 24 bases remaining between them. CDR3 region: CALAPTSGETGKLIF. For the CDR3, the DNA is TGTGCTCTGGCACCTACGTCGGGGGAGACGGGTAAACTCATCTTT.

This clone was picked up a small number of times. TCRdb's protein, taken from a much larger clone, differs from this DNA's translation at residue 12, likely owing to a read error; the protein displayed comes from the DNA. This chain connects TRDV1 to TRDJ1; the match to TRDD3 covers 7 bases. As TCRdb names no J gene, one was assigned here on the basis of a DNA match to germline. Trimming at V came to 2 bases and at J to 4 bases, leaving 22 bases not matched to a gene. CDR3 size: 20 residues. Per germline, CDR1 TSWWSYY and CDR2 QGS. The CDR3 region is CALGEGAPLRPRDTVDKLIF. CDR3 coding DNA: TGTGCTCTTGGGGAAGGAGCGCCTTTACGTCCGAGGGATACAGTCGATAAACTCATCTTT.

Remarks on this clone: TCRdb lists the protein of a much larger clone for this DNA, which differs at residue 6, so this is likely a read error; the protein given here is translated from the DNA itself. The CDR3 spells CACDESNPQLHTDKLIF. DNA of the CDR3: TGTGCCTGTGACGAAAGTAATCCCCAACTCCACACCGATAAACTCATCTTT. This chain joins TRDV2 and TRDJ1; D remains unclear. No J gene is reported in TCRdb; it was inferred here by comparing the DNA with germline. V was trimmed by 3 bases and J by 0 bases, leaving 19 bases between them. The CDR3 has 17 residues. Per the germline V gene, CDR1 is GEAIGNYY and CDR2 is EKD.

As for this clone: This DNA translates differently at residue 16 from the TCRdb protein, which is that of a much larger clone; a read error is likely, and the protein shown is the DNA's own translation. This chain joins TRDV2 and TRDJ1, with TRDD3 matching 7 bases. In the absence of a J gene in TCRdb, the DNA was matched to germline to assign it here. Germline V lookup: CDR1 GEAIGNYY, CDR2 EKD. This CDR3 is 20 amino acids long. The CDR3 coding sequence is TGTGCCTGTGACACTCCGTCTGGGTCTGGGGGGCCTGGCTTCACCAATAAACTCATCTTT. Its protein product is CACDTPSGSGGPGFTNKLIF.

This clone has at least ten counts. The amino acid sequence in TCRdb belongs to a much larger clone and departs from this DNA's translation at residue 16, likely a sequencing read error; the sequence shown is translated from the DNA. V usage is TRDV2 and J usage is TRDJ1; TRDD3 matches 12 bases. Because TCRdb records no J gene, it was assigned here through a match of the DNA to germline. The trim removed 1 base at V and 0 bases at J, leaving 20 bases unmatched. This CDR3 comprises 22 residues. Germline lookup yields CDR1 GEAIGNYY and CDR2 EKD. CDR3 sequence reads: CACDTKRMLLGDTGPHTDKLIF. The CDR3 DNA follows: TGTGCCTGTGACACAAAGCGGATGCTACTGGGGGATACAGGCCCCCACACCGATAAACTCATCTTT.

This clone occurred a few times. TCRdb's entry gives the protein of a much larger clone, which mismatches this DNA's translation at residue 18, likely from a read error; the protein reported here is translated from the DNA. This chain links TRDV1 with TRDJ1; D is ambiguous. Germline CDR1 TSWWSYY, CDR2 QGS. The CDR3 runs 20 residues. In nucleotides, the CDR3 is TGTGCTCTTGGGGAACCCCTCTTCGGTGTGGAACCGTTTTGGACCGATAAACCCATCTTT. Translation: CALGEPLFGVEPFWTDKPIF.

In the case of this clone: TCRdb attributes to this sequence the protein of a much larger clone, which differs from the DNA translation at residue 8; a read error is likely, and the protein displayed is translated from the DNA. The chain recombines TRDV1 with TRDJ1, with D unclear. Trimming stripped 2 bases from V and 0 bases from J, with 13 bases between. Per the germline V gene, CDR1 is TSWWSYY and CDR2 is QGS. The CDR3 length is 16 residues. CDR3 DNA: TGTGCTCTTGGGGAAATCAGAGCGTACAACACCGATAAACTCATCTTT. Protein product: CALGEIRAYNTDKLIF.

This clone was detected a few times. A far larger clone is only one base removed, so a read error is likely. The identical CDR3 is also encoded by other nucleotide sequences in the sample. The chain joins TRAV36/DV7 to TRDJ1; TRDD3 might be the D (6 bases). No J gene was available from TCRdb, and it was assigned here by a germline match of the DNA. Germline V gives CDR1 VTNFRS, CDR2 LTSSGIE (reference sequence). Between the trimmed V and J ends, which lost 0 bases and 0 bases, there was a span of 39 bases. CDR3 length: 24 amino acids. The CDR3 protein is CAVEVQNPTPALMGVYMYTDKLIF. The DNA of the CDR3 is TGTGCTGTGGAGGTTCAGAACCCTACCCCGGCCTTGATGGGGGTCTATATGTACACCGATAAACTCATCTTT. Full variable domain (outside the CDR3, taken from reference TRAV36/DV7 and TRDJ1): EDKVVQSPLSLVVHEGDTVTLNCSYEVTNFRSLLWYKQEKKAPTFLFMLTSSGIEKKSGRLSSILDKKELSSILNITATQTGDSAIYLCAVEVQNPTPALMGVYMYTDKLIFGKGTRVTVEP.

In its sample, this clone was seen a few times. TCRdb assigns this DNA the protein of a much larger clone, which departs from its translation at residue 9; this likely reflects a read error, and the protein shown comes from translating the DNA. The CDR3 is CALGATPQAVIGGYVFTDKLIF. CDR3 DNA sequence: TGTGCTCTTGGGGCAACCCCTCAAGCCGTGATTGGGGGATACGTCTTCACCGATAAACTCATCTTT. This chain uses TRDV1 with TRDJ1, with 11 positions matching TRDD3. In the absence of a J gene in TCRdb, the DNA was matched to germline to assign it here. The CDR3 is made up of 22 amino acids. From germline, CDR1 is TSWWSYY and CDR2 QGS. With V trimmed by 4 bases and J by 1 base, 23 bases remained unmatched.

This clone was seen a handful of times. TCRdb assigns this DNA the protein of a much larger clone, which departs from its translation at residue 9; this likely reflects a read error, and the protein shown comes from translating the DNA. The J gene is TRDJ1, the V gene TRDV2; the match to TRDD3 covers 8 bases. TCRdb supplies no J gene; here it was assigned by aligning the nucleotide sequence to germline. CDR1 and CDR2 (germline): GEAIGNYY, EKD. With V trimmed by 3 bases and J by 0 bases, 11 bases remained unmatched. The CDR3 extends over 17 amino acids. For the CDR3, the DNA is TGTGCCTGTGACCCTGTACTGGGGGGTACCAACACCGATAAACTCATCTTT. Translated: CACDPVLGGTNTDKLIF.

As regards this clone: The TCRdb record carries a much larger clone's protein, which differs from this DNA's translation at residue 16; a read error is the likely cause, and the protein listed here is the DNA translation. The chain is built from TRDV2 and TRDJ1, with a weak D call TRDD3 (6 bases). There are 18 residues in the CDR3. Germline lookup yields CDR1 GEAIGNYY and CDR2 EKD. This chain's CDR3 is CACDQHPWGLQDTDKVIF. CDR3 sequence (DNA): TGTGCCTGTGACCAACACCCATGGGGGCTTCAAGACACCGATAAAGTCATCTTT.

This clone turned up a few times. This likely traces to a read error, being one base from a far larger clone. The same CDR3 arises from other DNA sequences in this sample as well. The chain's CDR3 is CACDTGGALSSWDTRQMFF. The CDR3 bases are TGTGCCTGTGATACGGGTGGGGCCCTTAGCTCCTGGGACACCCGACAGATGTTTTTC. The chain uses TRDV2 and TRDJ3, with D possibly matching TRDD3 (5 bases). The J gene is not listed in TCRdb, so it was assigned here from a DNA match to germline. Deletions cut 4 bases from V and 0 bases from J, with 18 bases between. Germline-derived CDR1 and CDR2 are GEAIGNYY and EKD. The CDR3 totals 19 residues.

There are a few counts of this clone. A far larger clone lies a single base away; this is likely a read error. This specimen includes other DNA sequences encoding the same CDR3. This chain uses TRDV1 with TRDJ1; D unresolved. The J gene, left out of TCRdb, was set here by checking the DNA against germline. The length of the CDR3 is 18 residues. V lost 1 base and J lost 5, with 23 bases in between. Germline V CDR1 and CDR2: TSWWSYY, QGS. The CDR3 nucleotides are TGTGCTCTTGGGGAACATATCCCCCCCGGGGCTGTTACAGATAAACTCATCTTT. Its protein is CALGEHIPPGAVTDKLIF.

This clone was picked up many times. A read error likely explains why the TCRdb protein, taken from a much larger clone, differs from this DNA's translation at residue 5; the protein shown is translated from the DNA. CDR3 nucleotide sequence: TGTGCCTGTGACGCCCCTTGGGGGGAGCCTGACACCGATAAACTCATCTTT. This sequence encodes CACDAPWGEPDTDKLIF. The V and J genes are TRDV2 and TRDJ1, with D maybe TRDD3 (6 bases). The CDR3 covers 17 residues. The germline V gene encodes CDR1 GEAIGNYY and CDR2 EKD. V lost 3 bases and J lost 0, with 19 bases in between.

The gene calls are TRDV2 and TRDJ1, with TRDD3 matching over 13 bases. TCRdb leaves out the J gene; it was filled in here by matching the DNA to germline. V shed 3 bases, J shed 10 bases, and the junction held 10 bases outside the gene matches. In germline, CDR1 is GEAIGNYY, CDR2 EKD. The CDR3 sequence is 15 residues long. The CDR3: CACDALLGDTRRLIF. The CDR3 DNA reads as TGTGCCTGTGACGCCTTACTGGGGGATACGAGACGACTCATCTTT.

Details on this clone: TCRdb records a much larger clone's protein for this DNA, with a difference at residue 9 that likely arises from a read error; the protein given is the translation of the DNA. The gene calls are TRDV1 and TRDJ1; 12 bases match TRDD3. Since TCRdb gives no J gene, matching the DNA to germline was used here to assign it. The germline CDR1 and CDR2 sequences are TSWWSYY and QGS. The CDR3 totals 23 residues. V dropped 1 base and J dropped 4; count of bases not matched to a gene: 25. The CDR3 DNA is TGTGCTCTTGGGGAACCGCTTTTTCCTACGCGCGCTGGGGGATACGCGAATAGCGATAAACTCATCTTT. It specifies CALGEPLFPTRAGGYANSDKLIF.

In regard to this clone: TCRdb's protein for this DNA is that of a much larger clone and differs from the translation at residue 14, likely a read error; the protein shown is the DNA translation. This rearrangement joins TRDV1 to TRDJ2; 10 nucleotides line up with TRDD3. TCRdb is silent on the J gene; assignment here came from matching the DNA to germline. The germline V gene encodes CDR1 TSWWSYY and CDR2 QGS. The CDR3 extends over 18 amino acids. CDR3 loop: CALGELQLGDILTTQLFF. The CDR3 DNA follows: TGTGCTCTTGGGGAACTCCAGCTGGGGGATATCCTGACAACACAACTCTTCTTT.